The source of this T cell receptor (beta chain) is a study of CD8 T cells in ankylosing spondylitis (dated by TCRdb to about 2017). With respect to the entire study: The study profiled T cell receptor beta repertoires in healthy donors and ankylosing spondylitis patients to find disease-linked TCR variants. The full study cohort was made up of over 20 ankylosing spondylitis patients and 108 healthy donors. Peripheral blood was sampled, and synovial fluid was additionally collected from ankylosing spondylitis patients. The paper's findings and limits, for the study overall: In peripheral blood, the disease-linked clones were found at relatively low frequencies and had a CD8+ phenotype. Some motif variants had previously been reported in the synovial fluid and blood of reactive arthritis patients, which suggests shared mechanisms of disease initiation. The disease-linked clones were reported as significantly enriched in matched synovial fluid samples from ankylosing spondylitis patients. Blood from ankylosing spondylitis patients appeared to be characterized by a TCR beta motif made up of several highly homologous amino acid variants.

Synovial fluid samples and blood samples obtained from the same ankylosing spondylitis patients were matched. On this clonotype: Its cognate antigen has yet to be identified. No base qualities exist here, and no much larger clone lies one base off it.

The trim is 2 bases for V and 0 bases for J, with a gap of 11 bases between the germline ends. The germline V gene supplies CDR1 SNHLY and CDR2 FYNNEI. Inclusive of the bounding cysteine and phenylalanine, the CDR3 is 16 residues long. This entry keeps only the CDR3 DNA: 48 bases, framed from base 1. The instrument was an Illumina HiSeq 2500. TCR beta libraries were prepared by quantitative 5'-RACE with molecular barcodes. The authors processed their data as follows. A new computational method based on a probabilistic model of VDJ rearrangement was used to identify disease-linked TCR variants. TCRdb's own reprocessing of the public reads used fastp at Q25 and MiXCR and kept productive beta chains. Rows with a matching CDR3 protein are joined into one entry that keeps the most common DNA and genes. TCRdb, rather than the study authors, made the V and J calls. This sample has around 150,000 distinct CDR3 sequences in its table, and approximately 48% of those were observed once. The ten largest clonotypes hold roughly 15% of the sample.

This receptor was taken from a male donor with ankylosing spondylitis. The chain employs TRBV2 and TRBJ1-5, and possibly TRBD1, on 5 matching bases. The sequencing input was synovial fluid, either unsorted or a sorted T cell fraction (not recorded which). The bases read TGTGCCAGCAGTGAATGGGGGGGGTCTAGCAATCAGCCCCAGCATTTT. The resulting protein is CASSEWGGSSNQPQHF.